Listed below are T cell receptor beta chains from one sample, sequenced in a study of blood T cell repertoires in COVID-19. Produced via immunoSEQ multiplex PCR; TCRdb's table is partial and in-frame only. The sample shows about 180,000 clones, about 84% of them seen only once. Sequenced sample: peripheral blood. The receptors derive from a person aged 70 to 85 with COVID-19, enrolled during active disease. The CDR3 runs from the conserved cysteine through the conserved F or W. D genes are given only for firm matches. Rows give clone size only sometimes, using once, few, many, or a class for an expanded clone.

V: TRBV27; size: -; length: 22; D: TRBD2; J: TRBJ2-1; DNA: TGTGCCAGCAGCACAACGCTACCGGGACTAGCGGGAGATTGGGGGTCCTACAATGAGCAGTTCTTC; CDR3: CASSTTLPGLAGDWGSYNEQFF
V: TRBV27; size: -; length: 14; D: TRBD2; J: TRBJ2-1; DNA: TGTGCCAGCAGACCGCCTAGCGGGAGTAGTGAGCAGTTCTTC; CDR3: CASRPPSGSSEQFF
V: TRBV11-3; size: -; length: 15; D: TRBD2; J: TRBJ2-1; DNA: TGTGCCAGCAGCTTAGAACTAGCGGGGCACAATGAGCAGTTCTTC; CDR3: CASSLELAGHNEQFF
V: TRBV5-1; size: -; length: 15; D: -; J: TRBJ2-7; DNA: TGCGCCAGCAGCTTGCGGGATTTGAGAGAGGGCGAGCAGTACTTC; CDR3: CASSLRDLREGEQYF
V: TRBV7-2; size: -; length: 16; D: TRBD1; J: TRBJ1-6; DNA: TGTGCCAGCAGCCCAGAGAGGGACAGATTTGTGGTCCCCCTCCACTTT; CDR3: CASSPERDRFVVPLHF
V: TRBV6-2/TRBV6-3; size: -; length: 16; D: TRBD2; J: TRBJ2-1; DNA: TGTGCCAGCAGTTACCCCTTCGGGGGGACTGAGGATGAGCAGTTCTTC; CDR3: CASSYPFGGTEDEQFF
V: TRBV24-1; size: -; length: 13; D: -; J: TRBJ1-1; DNA: TGTGCCACCAGTGATCACCCGGGGACTGAAGCTTTCTTT; CDR3: CATSDHPGTEAFF
V: TRBV2; size: once; length: 17; D: TRBD2; J: TRBJ2-4; DNA: TGTGCCAGCAGTGAGAGAGTGACTAGCGGGGGTCGGGGCATTCAGTACTTC; CDR3: CASSERVTSGGRGIQYF
V: TRBV7-6; size: -; length: 16; D: -; J: TRBJ1-1; DNA: TGTGCCAGCAGCTCCACCCGTCAACAGGGTTTGGAAGAAGCTTTCTTT; CDR3: CASSSTRQQGLEEAFF
V: TRBV9; size: few; length: 13; D: -; J: TRBJ1-5; DNA: TGTGCCAGCAGCGTTGACAGCTGGCAGCCCCAGCATTTT; CDR3: CASSVDSWQPQHF
V: TRBV6-2/TRBV6-3; size: -; length: 14; D: TRBD2; J: TRBJ2-7; DNA: TGTGCCAGCAGTTACGGACTAGCGGTCTACGAGCAGTACTTC; CDR3: CASSYGLAVYEQYF
V: TRBV7-2; size: -; length: 13; D: -; J: TRBJ1-1; DNA: TGTGCCAGCAGCCCCAAAGCGGCCACTGAAGCTTTCTTT; CDR3: CASSPKAATEAFF
V: TRBV10-3; size: -; length: 17; D: TRBD1; J: TRBJ1-5; DNA: TGTGCCATCAGTGATTTGGGGGGACAGGGACGCAATCAGCCCCAGCATTTT; CDR3: CAISDLGGQGRNQPQHF
V: TRBV2; size: -; length: 16; D: -; J: TRBJ1-6; DNA: TGTGCCAGCAACATAAATACCCCAGCGGGGAACTCACCCCTCCACTTT; CDR3: CASNINTPAGNSPLHF
V: TRBV3-1/TRBV3-2; size: -; length: 19; D: TRBD2; J: TRBJ2-2; DNA: TGTGCCAGCAGCCCGACTTGGACTAGCGGGAGTGGGGGGCCCGGGGAGCTGTTTTTT; CDR3: CASSPTWTSGSGGPGELFF
V: TRBV2; size: -; length: 18; D: -; J: TRBJ2-6; DNA: TGTGCCAGCAGTGAACGGGGTAGCATGGTCTCTGGGGCCAACGTCCTGACTTTC; CDR3: CASSERGSMVSGANVLTF
V: TRBV19; size: -; length: 15; D: -; J: TRBJ1-4; DNA: TGTGCCAGTAGCGAACAGGGTGTAACTAATGAAAAACTGTTTTTT; CDR3: CASSEQGVTNEKLFF
V: TRBV9; size: -; length: 14; D: -; J: TRBJ2-1; DNA: TGTGCCTCAAAGTCGTTGGCTAGCAACAATGAGCAGTTCTTC; CDR3: CASKSLASNNEQFF
V: TRBV5-4; size: -; length: 15; D: -; J: TRBJ2-7; DNA: TGTGCCAGCAGCTTGCTTCTCGCGCGCCCATACGAGCAGTACTTC; CDR3: CASSLLLARPYEQYF
V: TRBV19; size: -; length: 16; D: TRBD1; J: TRBJ2-5; DNA: TGTGCCAGTAGTATAGTCCCAGGGGGCAATGTGGAGACCCAGTACTTC; CDR3: CASSIVPGGNVETQYF
V: TRBV20-1; size: -; length: 14; D: TRBD1; J: TRBJ1-1; DNA: TGCAGTGCTAGTCCCCGGACAGGGAACACTGAAGCTTTCTTT; CDR3: CSASPRTGNTEAFF
V: TRBV5-1; size: -; length: 15; D: TRBD2; J: TRBJ2-1; DNA: TGCGCCAGCAGCTTGGTTGTAGGGGAGGGCAATGAGCAGTTCTTC; CDR3: CASSLVVGEGNEQFF
V: TRBV19; size: -; length: 15; D: -; J: TRBJ1-4; DNA: TGTGCCAGTAGAGTCAAGTTAGGGGTTGGCGAAAAACTGTTTTTT; CDR3: CASRVKLGVGEKLFF
V: TRBV15; size: -; length: 16; D: TRBD1; J: TRBJ1-3; DNA: TGTGCCACCAGCAGGATCCTCAGGGGGCATGGAAACACCATATATTTT; CDR3: CATSRILRGHGNTIYF
V: TRBV4-1; size: once; length: 16; D: TRBD2; J: TRBJ2-7; DNA: TGCGCCAGCAGCCAAGGTAGGGGACTAGCCGGCTACGAGCAGTACTTC; CDR3: CASSQGRGLAGYEQYF
V: TRBV28; size: -; length: 13; D: TRBD2; J: TRBJ2-3; DNA: TGTGCCAGCTTAGCGGGAGTTATAGATACGCAGTATTTT; CDR3: CASLAGVIDTQYF
V: TRBV3-1/TRBV3-2; size: -; length: 11; D: -; J: TRBJ2-1; DNA: TGTGCCAGCAGCCAAGGCGCTGAGCAGTTCTTC; CDR3: CASSQGAEQFF
V: TRBV7-8; size: -; length: 14; D: TRBD2; J: TRBJ2-1; DNA: TGTGCCAGTAGGACTAGCGGGGGTTACAATGAGCAGTTCTTC; CDR3: CASRTSGGYNEQFF
V: TRBV6-1; size: -; length: 18; D: TRBD1; J: TRBJ2-7; DNA: TGTGCCAGCAGTGAAGTAAAGGACAGGGTCATTGCTTTGTACGAGCAGTACTTC; CDR3: CASSEVKDRVIALYEQYF
V: TRBV7-9; size: -; length: 14; D: -; J: TRBJ2-1; DNA: TGTGCCAGCAGCTTAACGGGCGGCTCAGGGGAGCAGTTCTTC; CDR3: CASSLTGGSGEQFF
V: TRBV9; size: -; length: 12; D: -; J: TRBJ2-7; DNA: TGTGCCAGCAGCCCCTCCGGAGGCGGGCAGTACTTC; CDR3: CASSPSGGGQYF
V: TRBV7-9; size: -; length: 15; D: TRBD1; J: TRBJ1-1; DNA: TGTGCCAGCAGCCCCGGGACAGGGGTGAACACTGAAGCTTTCTTT; CDR3: CASSPGTGVNTEAFF
V: TRBV27; size: -; length: 13; D: -; J: TRBJ2-3; DNA: TGTGCCAGCAGTTTACACCGGGCAGATACGCAGTATTTT; CDR3: CASSLHRADTQYF
V: TRBV7-2; size: -; length: 19; D: -; J: TRBJ2-3; DNA: TGTGCCAGCAGTGACATTGGGTCTTGGTCCTTTCGGAGCACAGATACGCAGTATTTT; CDR3: CASSDIGSWSFRSTDTQYF
V: TRBV9; size: once; length: 17; D: TRBD1; J: TRBJ1-3; DNA: TGTGCCAGCAGCGTAGCCGGACAGGCAAGAACTGGAAACACCATATATTTT; CDR3: CASSVAGQARTGNTIYF
V: TRBV24-1; size: -; length: 17; D: TRBD2; J: TRBJ2-3; DNA: TGTGCCACCAGTGATTTGGGACTAGCGGGAGCAGAAGATACGCAGTATTTT; CDR3: CATSDLGLAGAEDTQYF
V: TRBV19; size: -; length: 19; D: TRBD2; J: TRBJ2-1; DNA: TGTGCCAGTTCGCGGGGGGGCAACGACGAACCTTCCCCATACAATGAGCAGTTCTTC; CDR3: CASSRGGNDEPSPYNEQFF
V: TRBV24-1; size: -; length: 16; D: TRBD2; J: TRBJ2-1; DNA: TGTGCCACCAGTGATAGTAGCGGGGGGGTTTACAATGAGCAGTTCTTC; CDR3: CATSDSSGGVYNEQFF
V: TRBV27; size: -; length: 17; D: -; J: TRBJ1-2; DNA: TGTGCCAGCAGTTTACTCCTTGAAACAGGAGCCAACTATGGCTACACCTTC; CDR3: CASSLLLETGANYGYTF
V: TRBV18; size: -; length: 14; D: -; J: TRBJ1-2; DNA: TGTGCCAGCTCACCACCGTCCGTGAACTATGGCTACACCTTC; CDR3: CASSPPSVNYGYTF
V: TRBV6-5; size: -; length: 15; D: -; J: TRBJ1-5; DNA: TGTGCCAGCAGGCCTCAGAAGTGGAGCAATCAGCCCCAGCATTTT; CDR3: CASRPQKWSNQPQHF